Listed below are T cell receptor beta chains from one sample, sequenced in a study of multiple sclerosis patients with progressive multifocal leukoencephalopathy. The repertoire was sequenced with immunoSEQ multiplex PCR; TCRdb's copy has only in-frame clones and lacks some. The sample consists of about 31,000 clones, roughly 87% of them appearing once. Specimen: PBMCs, collected from a patient treated with natalizumab. These receptor sequences come from a woman between 40 and 55 years old with progressive multifocal leukoencephalopathy. Each CDR3 is given with its conserved first and last residue. D genes are given only for firm matches. Clone sizes are given selectively: once, few, many, or a class where the clone is expanded.

v_gene: TRBV7-2; d_gene: .; j_gene: TRBJ2-2; abundance: .; CDR3nt: TGTGCCAGCAGCTTAGTTTCGAGGGCCGGGGAGCTGTTTTTT; CDR3aa: CASSLVSRAGELFF
v_gene: TRBV7-6; d_gene: .; j_gene: TRBJ2-3; abundance: .; CDR3nt: TGTGCCAGCAGCTTAGTCCCCGGTGGGCCAGATACGCAGTATTTT; CDR3aa: CASSLVPGGPDTQYF
v_gene: TRBV11-2; d_gene: TRBD2; j_gene: TRBJ2-3; abundance: once; CDR3nt: TGTGCCAGCAGCCCTCTACTAGCGGGAGGTCCAGATACGCAGTATTTT; CDR3aa: CASSPLLAGGPDTQYF
v_gene: TRBV9; d_gene: TRBD2; j_gene: TRBJ2-1; abundance: .; CDR3nt: TGTGCCAGCAGCGGGACTAGCGGGAGACGCGGGAATGAGCAGTTCTTC; CDR3aa: CASSGTSGRRGNEQFF
v_gene: TRBV7-2; d_gene: TRBD2; j_gene: TRBJ2-7; abundance: .; CDR3nt: TGTGCCAGCAGCTTAGCCCCACTAGCGGGGGGGCGCGAGCAGTACTTC; CDR3aa: CASSLAPLAGGREQYF
v_gene: TRBV29-1; d_gene: .; j_gene: TRBJ1-2; abundance: once; CDR3nt: TGCAGCGTGAGACCTCGGGACATCATTAACTATGGCTACACCTTC; CDR3aa: CSVRPRDIINYGYTF
v_gene: TRBV29-1; d_gene: TRBD2; j_gene: TRBJ2-3; abundance: .; CDR3nt: TGCAGCGTTCGACTAGCTGCAACCGGGGATACGCAGTATTTT; CDR3aa: CSVRLAATGDTQYF
v_gene: TRBV19; d_gene: TRBD1; j_gene: TRBJ2-3; abundance: .; CDR3nt: TGTGCCAGTAGTATTCGGACAGGTGGAGCAGATACGCAGTATTTT; CDR3aa: CASSIRTGGADTQYF
v_gene: TRBV5-1; d_gene: .; j_gene: TRBJ2-6; abundance: .; CDR3nt: TGCGCCAGCAGCTTGGCCAGGGCCCCCACTGGGGCCAACGTCCTGACTTTC; CDR3aa: CASSLARAPTGANVLTF
v_gene: TRBV6-6; d_gene: TRBD2; j_gene: TRBJ2-3; abundance: .; CDR3nt: TGTGCCAGCAGACCTCTAGCGGGATACACAGATACGCAGTATTTT; CDR3aa: CASRPLAGYTDTQYF
v_gene: TRBV19; d_gene: .; j_gene: TRBJ1-4; abundance: .; CDR3nt: TGTGCCAGTAGGGCGGGCGGACTTAATGAAAAACTGTTTTTT; CDR3aa: CASRAGGLNEKLFF
v_gene: TRBV5-1; d_gene: .; j_gene: TRBJ1-4; abundance: .; CDR3nt: TGCGCCAGCAGCTTGGCCGGGGATAGGAGTGAAAAACTGTTTTTT; CDR3aa: CASSLAGDRSEKLFF
v_gene: TRBV7-9; d_gene: .; j_gene: TRBJ2-1; abundance: .; CDR3nt: TGTGCCAGCAGCATGCTCGGTCACAGTGAGCAGTTCTTC; CDR3aa: CASSMLGHSEQFF
v_gene: TRBV9; d_gene: TRBD1; j_gene: TRBJ2-2; abundance: .; CDR3nt: TGTGCCAGCAGCGGGACAGGGGGCGCAGCCGGGGAGCTGTTTTTT; CDR3aa: CASSGTGGAAGELFF
v_gene: TRBV2; d_gene: .; j_gene: TRBJ2-7; abundance: .; CDR3nt: TGTGCCAGCTCTGAACAGGGGGGGTTTAACGAGCAGTACTTC; CDR3aa: CASSEQGGFNEQYF
v_gene: TRBV21-1; d_gene: .; j_gene: TRBJ2-1; abundance: .; CDR3nt: TGTGCCAGCAGCACTATCAGTCCCAACCTCACGACAGAGCGCTCAGACAATGAGCAGTTCTTC; CDR3aa: CASSTISPNLTTERSDNEQFF
v_gene: TRBV6-1; d_gene: .; j_gene: TRBJ1-2; abundance: .; CDR3nt: TGTGCCACCAATACCGACTTCGGCTACACCTTC; CDR3aa: CATNTDFGYTF
v_gene: TRBV4-3; d_gene: .; j_gene: TRBJ2-3; abundance: .; CDR3nt: TGCGCCAGCAGCCAAGGTCTGGGGCAGGATACGCAGTATTTT; CDR3aa: CASSQGLGQDTQYF
v_gene: TRBV2; d_gene: TRBD1; j_gene: TRBJ1-6; abundance: .; CDR3nt: TGTGCCAGCATCGGACAGGGCACTAATTCACCCCTCCACTTT; CDR3aa: CASIGQGTNSPLHF
v_gene: TRBV28; d_gene: .; j_gene: TRBJ2-5; abundance: .; CDR3nt: TGTGCCAGCAGTTTATCTACTGTGGAGACCCAGTACTTC; CDR3aa: CASSLSTVETQYF
v_gene: TRBV4-2; d_gene: .; j_gene: TRBJ1-5; abundance: .; CDR3nt: TGTGCCAGCAGCCAAGGGTGGCAGGGGCCCAATCAGCCCCAGCATTTT; CDR3aa: CASSQGWQGPNQPQHF
v_gene: TRBV27; d_gene: TRBD2; j_gene: TRBJ2-5; abundance: .; CDR3nt: TGTGCCAGCAGTTTAGGGCTAGCGGGAGGAATGGGGACCCAGTACTTC; CDR3aa: CASSLGLAGGMGTQYF
v_gene: TRBV29-1; d_gene: .; j_gene: TRBJ2-5; abundance: .; CDR3nt: TGCAGCCTTGTTGGGGGTGGAAGGGAGACCCAGTACTTC; CDR3aa: CSLVGGGRETQYF
v_gene: TRBV5-1; d_gene: .; j_gene: TRBJ2-4; abundance: .; CDR3nt: TGCGCCAGCAGCTCGTACAGGGACCCCATTCAGTACTTC; CDR3aa: CASSSYRDPIQYF
v_gene: TRBV12-5; d_gene: .; j_gene: TRBJ2-7; abundance: .; CDR3nt: TGTGCTAGTGGTTTGTACCGATTGAATATCTCCTACGAGCAGTACTTC; CDR3aa: CASGLYRLNISYEQYF
v_gene: TRBV7-9; d_gene: TRBD1; j_gene: TRBJ2-1; abundance: once; CDR3nt: TGTGCCAGCAGCCCGGACAGGGCCATGTACAATGAGCAGTTCTTC; CDR3aa: CASSPDRAMYNEQFF
v_gene: TRBV11-2; d_gene: TRBD2; j_gene: TRBJ2-7; abundance: .; CDR3nt: TGTGCCAGCAGCAGGCTTAGCGGGAGTAGTGGCTACGAGCAGTACTTC; CDR3aa: CASSRLSGSSGYEQYF
v_gene: TRBV6-1; d_gene: .; j_gene: TRBJ2-7; abundance: few; CDR3nt: TGTGCCAGCAGTGAACCACAGCCCTACGAGCAGTACTTC; CDR3aa: CASSEPQPYEQYF
v_gene: TRBV10-3; d_gene: .; j_gene: TRBJ2-7; abundance: few; CDR3nt: TGTGCCACCCAGACACATTCCTACGAGCAGTACTTC; CDR3aa: CATQTHSYEQYF